The 7 T cell receptor beta chains listed next were all sequenced from one sample in a study of cytomegalovirus exposure and HLA in healthy donors. The study ran its PCR with 60 Vbeta and 13 Jbeta primers. Clones were sequenced by immunoSEQ multiplex PCR, and TCRdb holds only the in-frame ones, with some missing. The table lists about 140,000 clones, approximately 80% of them singletons, with about 2% in the top ten. Sequenced material: PBMCs. The receptors originated from a man between 40 and 49 years old in good health and CMV-seronegative.

CDR3 protein: CASSTQRAGTGQARAQHF. The CDR3 DNA reads as TGTGCCAGTAGTACCCAAAGGGCCGGGACAGGGCAAGCTAGGGCCCAGCATTTT. The rearrangement links TRBV19 to TRBJ1-5, with 9 bases that match TRBD1. The length of the CDR3 is 18 residues. From germline, CDR1 is LNHDA and CDR2 SQIVND (reference sequence). V was clipped by 4 bases and J by 11 bases; unmatched bases: 21.

This clone was seen just once. The V gene is TRBV5-1, the J gene TRBJ2-2; D gene ambiguous. This CDR3 has 14 amino acids. V was cut by 0 bases and J by 4 bases, with 7 bases left in between. Germline V lookup: CDR1 SGHRS, CDR2 YFSETQ. This CDR3 is CASSLVGPTGELFF. The CDR3 nucleotides are TGCGCCAGCAGCTTGGTTGGGCCCACCGGGGAGCTGTTTTTT.

The chain combines TRBV28 with TRBJ2-2; 7 nucleotides match TRBD1. Germline V gene data show CDR1 as MDHEN and CDR2 as SYDVKM. J lost 5 bases, V lost 8 bases, and 17 bases had no gene match. The CDR3 has 17 amino acids. CDR3 sequence (DNA): TGTGCCAGCTATGGGTTTCCGAGACAGGGACCTACCGGGGAGCTGTTTTTT. This sequence encodes CASYGFPRQGPTGELFF.

J is TRBJ2-1 and V is TRBV18, with TRBD2 as a possible D gene (6 bases). Germline CDR1 and CDR2: KGHSH and LQKENI. The V and J ends lost 3 bases and 0 bases respectively, with 12 bases between them. This CDR3 has 16 residues. The CDR3 spells CASSPVGLSSYNEQFF. CDR3 coding DNA: TGTGCCAGCTCACCGGTGGGACTCAGCTCCTACAATGAGCAGTTCTTC. Together with reference TRBV18 and TRBJ2-1, the CDR3 gives the full variable domain: NAGVMQNPRHLVRRRGQEARLRCSPMKGHSHVYWYRQLPEEGLKFMVYLQKENIIDESGMPKERFSAEFPKEGPSILRIQQVVRGDSAAYFCASSPVGLSSYNEQFFGPGTRLTVL.

The rearrangement joins TRBV7-9 to TRBJ2-1; TRBD2 agrees at 10 bases. There are 15 residues in the CDR3. The ends lost 5 bases at V and 5 bases at J; junction bases unmatched: 6. Per germline, CDR1 SEHNR and CDR2 FQNEAQ (reference sequence). Here the CDR3 DNA reads TGTGCCAGCAGCCCCCTAGCGGGAGCCAACAATGAGCAGTTCTTC. Translating gives CASSPLAGANNEQFF.

This chain uses TRBV2 with TRBJ2-5; a possible D gene is TRBD2 (7 bases). V was cut by 11 bases and J by 4 bases, with 17 bases left in between. Germline V gene lookup returns CDR1 SNHLY and CDR2 FYNNEI. The CDR3 runs to 13 residues. This chain's CDR3 is CASTRGRGETQYF. CDR3 nucleotide sequence: TGTGCCTCCACGAGGGGGAGGGGAGAGACCCAGTACTTC.

This sequence joins TRBV21-1 and TRBJ2-1; TRBD2, as called in the table, went unchecked against the DNA. TRBV21-1 is annotated as a pseudogene. This CDR3 has 14 amino acids. Here the CDR3 reads CASELSSGRYEQFF. CDR3 in DNA: TGTGCCAGCGAATTGTCTAGCGGGAGGTATGAGCAGTTCTTC.